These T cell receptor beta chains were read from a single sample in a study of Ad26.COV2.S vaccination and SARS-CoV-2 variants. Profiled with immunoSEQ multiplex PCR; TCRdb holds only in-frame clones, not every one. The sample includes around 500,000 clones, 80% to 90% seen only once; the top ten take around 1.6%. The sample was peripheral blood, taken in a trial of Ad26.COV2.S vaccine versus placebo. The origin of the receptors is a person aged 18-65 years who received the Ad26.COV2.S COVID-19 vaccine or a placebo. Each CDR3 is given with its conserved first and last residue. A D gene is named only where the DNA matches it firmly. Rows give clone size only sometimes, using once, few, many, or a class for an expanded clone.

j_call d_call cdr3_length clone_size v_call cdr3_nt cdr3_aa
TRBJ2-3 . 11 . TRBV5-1 TGCGCCAGCAGCTTCACAGATACGCAGTATTTT CASSFTDTQYF
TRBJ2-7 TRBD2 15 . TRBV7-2 TGTGCCAGCAGCCTTACTAGCGGGGGGATTAGCGAGCAGTACTTC CASSLTSGGISEQYF
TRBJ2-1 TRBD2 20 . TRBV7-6 TGTGCCAGCAGCTTAGTTCCGGGACTAGCGGGAGGACCCGCTCACAATGAGCAGTTCTTC CASSLVPGLAGGPAHNEQFF
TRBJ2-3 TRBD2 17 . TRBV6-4 TGTGCCAGCAGTGAGGGAAGGACTAGCGACACTTCGGATACGCAGTATTTT CASSEGRTSDTSDTQYF
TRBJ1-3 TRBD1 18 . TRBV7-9 TGTGCCAGCAGGCCGCCGGGACAGGGGGAACCGTCTGGAAACACCATATATTTT CASRPPGQGEPSGNTIYF
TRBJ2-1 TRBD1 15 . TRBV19 TGTGCCAGTAGTATGGGACAGAGCTCCTACAATGAGCAGTTCTTC CASSMGQSSYNEQFF
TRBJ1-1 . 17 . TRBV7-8 TGTGCCAGCAGCAGAATTAAAGTGGACGGCATGAACACTGAAGCTTTCTTT CASSRIKVDGMNTEAFF
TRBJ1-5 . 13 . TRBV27 TGTGCCAGCAGTTTTGACAGCAATCAGCCCCAGCATTTT CASSFDSNQPQHF
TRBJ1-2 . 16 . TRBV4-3 TGCGCCAGCAGCCAAGCTAGGAGCAGGGAGTACTATGGCTACACCTTC CASSQARSREYYGYTF
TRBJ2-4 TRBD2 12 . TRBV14 TGTGCCAGCAGCCAGCCGGGACTAAGTCTGTACTTC CASSQPGLSLYF
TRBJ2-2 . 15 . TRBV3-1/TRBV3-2 TGTGCCAGCAGCCAAGTAAGGACAGCCACCGGGGAGCTGTTTTTT CASSQVRTATGELFF
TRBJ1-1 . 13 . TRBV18 TGTGCCAGCTTGCACGACCAGAACACTGAAGCTTTCTTT CASLHDQNTEAFF
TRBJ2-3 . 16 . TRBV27 TGTGCCAGCAGAAGTGGGGCAGGGGAGGGCACAGATACGCAGTATTTT CASRSGAGEGTDTQYF
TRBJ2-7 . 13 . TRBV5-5 TGTGCCAGCAGCTTGAGTCCCGGCTACGAGCAGTACTTC CASSLSPGYEQYF
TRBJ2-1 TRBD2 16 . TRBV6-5 TGTGCCAGCAGTTACTCGAGTAGCGGGGGCCGGGGTGAGCAGTTCTTC CASSYSSSGGRGEQFF
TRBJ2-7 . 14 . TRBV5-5 TGTGCCAGCAGCACCGGGGTGGGTTCCTACGAGCAGTACTTC CASSTGVGSYEQYF
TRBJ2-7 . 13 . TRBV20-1 TGCAGTGCTAGTTCGGCGGACCATGGCGAGCAGTACTTC CSASSADHGEQYF
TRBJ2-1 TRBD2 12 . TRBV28 TGTGCCAGCGGGGTCGGGCGGGAGGTCGAGTTCTTC CASGVGREVEFF
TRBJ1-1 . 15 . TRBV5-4 TGTGCCAGCAGCTGGGGCGCCGGGGTGAACACTGAAGCTTTCTTT CASSWGAGVNTEAFF
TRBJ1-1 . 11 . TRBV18 TGTGCCAGCTCCCCCAACACTGAAGCTTTCTTT CASSPNTEAFF
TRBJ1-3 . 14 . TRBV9 TGTGCCAGCAGCGTAGAACCCTCTGGAAACACCATATATTTT CASSVEPSGNTIYF
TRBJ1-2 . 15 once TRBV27 TGTGCCAGCAGTCCCCGAACCGGGCAGGGTAATGGCTACACCTTC CASSPRTGQGNGYTF
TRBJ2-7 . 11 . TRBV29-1 TGCAGCGTGATGAGGACCGGCGAGCAGTACTTC CSVMRTGEQYF
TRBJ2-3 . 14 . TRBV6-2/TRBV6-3 TGTGCCAGCAGTTATGGGTTCCCCACAGATACGCAGTATTTT CASSYGFPTDTQYF